Presented here are 9 T cell receptor beta chains from one specimen sequenced in a study of blood T cell repertoires in COVID-19. Profiling relied on immunoSEQ multiplex PCR, and the TCRdb table lists in-frame clones only, not all of them. The top ten clones hold roughly 2.9% of a sample with over 150,000 clones, roughly 84% of them seen once. Sequencing was carried out using peripheral blood. The receptors derive from a woman aged 60-70 years with acute or convalescent COVID-19.

The CDR3 DNA sequence: TGTGCCAGCAGCACTGGACAGAACACTGAAGCTTTCTTT. Translation: CASSTGQNTEAFF. The V call is TRBV7-2, the J call TRBJ1-1; tentatively, D is TRBD1 (5 bases). Trimming cost V 5 bases and J 1 base, with 8 bases left between them. The CDR3 has 13 amino acids. CDR1 is SGHTA and CDR2 is FQGNSA in the germline V gene.

The V and J genes are TRBV15 and TRBJ1-2, with 7 bases matching TRBD1. V gave up 1 base and J gave up 6 bases; unmatched junction bases: 5. The CDR3 has 14 amino acids. Germline CDR1 LNHNV, CDR2 YYDKDF (reference sequence). The CDR3, as DNA: TGTGCCACCAGCAGAGTGACAGGGCCGGATGGCTACACCTTC. It encodes CATSRVTGPDGYTF.

The chain's CDR3 is CASGLVNGYGNTIYF. As DNA, the CDR3 is TGTGCTAGTGGTTTGGTAAACGGGTATGGAAACACCATATATTTT. V usage is TRBV12-5 and J usage is TRBJ1-3, with D unclear. Germline CDR1 is LGHNT and CDR2 is FRNRAP. This CDR3 spans 15 amino acids. V shed 0 bases and J shed 3 bases, with 9 bases lying between them.

V usage is TRBV5-1 and J usage is TRBJ2-6; D may be TRBD1 (7 bases). V gave up 4 bases and J gave up 1 base, with 18 bases separating them. The germline V gene has CDR1 SGHRS and CDR2 YFSETQ. CDR3 length: 18 amino acids. CDR3: CASSQPTGRISGANVLTF. The DNA of the CDR3 is TGCGCCAGCAGCCAACCGACAGGGAGGATTTCTGGGGCCAACGTCCTGACTTTC.

V is TRBV19 and J is TRBJ1-5; 7 positions match TRBD1. J was trimmed by 7 bases and V by 5 bases; bases with no gene match: 8. This CDR3 has 14 residues. CDR1 and CDR2 from the germline V gene are LNHDA and SQIVND (reference sequence). CDR3 protein: CASSVRQGEQPQHF. The CDR3 DNA follows: TGTGCCAGTAGTGTCAGACAGGGAGAGCAGCCCCAGCATTTT.

The CDR3, as DNA: TGCGCCAGCGGGACTAGCGGGGTAGGCGAGCAGTTCTTC. This encodes CASGTSGVGEQFF. This chain connects TRBV10-2 to TRBJ2-1; 13 bases agree with TRBD2. Germline CDR1 and CDR2: WSHSY and SAAADI. The CDR3 extends over 13 amino acids. V lost 8 bases and J lost 10; bases outside the gene matches: 5.

The rearrangement uses TRBV6-5 and TRBJ1-4; no firm D call. CDR3 length: 14 amino acids. V was cut by 5 bases and J by 7 bases, with 14 bases left in between. CDR1 MNHEY and CDR2 SVGAGI come from the germline V gene. The CDR3 loop reads CASSTGRSGEKLFF. The CDR3 DNA is TGTGCCAGCAGTACGGGTCGAAGTGGTGAAAAACTGTTTTTT.

A single count supports this clone. The V and J genes are TRBV4-2 and TRBJ2-1; TRBD1 might be the D (6 bases). This CDR3 contains 12 residues. V was trimmed by 0 bases and J by 10 bases, leaving 7 bases between them. Germline CDR1 LGHNA, CDR2 YNFKEQ. CDR3 loop: CASSQEGTEQFF. The CDR3 DNA reads TGTGCCAGCAGCCAAGAGGGGACAGAGCAGTTCTTC.

This clone was counted between two and nine times. The rearrangement uses TRBV6-5 and TRBJ2-7, with D unresolved. This CDR3 has 13 residues. The V gene's germline CDR1 is MNHEY and CDR2 SVGAGI. The V end was cut by 4 bases, the J end by 0 bases, with 7 bases between. The DNA for the CDR3 is TGTGCCAGCAGTTTCCGGAGCTCCTACGAGCAGTACTTC. This translates into CASSFRSSYEQYF.